One and the same sample provided the 25 T cell receptor beta chains below, sequenced in a study of blood T cell repertoires in COVID-19. TCRdb's copy holds only in-frame clones and misses some; the assay was immunoSEQ multiplex PCR. The sample holds under 250,000 clones, about 90% seen once. Sequencing was done on a sample of peripheral blood. The receptors come from a woman in her fifties or sixties with acute or convalescent COVID-19.

The rearrangement uses TRBV28 and TRBJ1-2, with a weak D call TRBD1 (6 bases). V lost 6 bases and J lost 0, with 35 bases in between. The CDR3 loop spans 22 amino acids. The V gene's germline CDR1 is MDHEN and CDR2 SYDVKM. This chain's CDR3 is CASSFHSTYAGETRKANYGYTF. The CDR3 region has the DNA TGTGCCAGCAGCTTCCACTCTACTTACGCAGGGGAAACTAGGAAAGCTAACTATGGCTACACCTTC.

This rearrangement joins TRBV9 to TRBJ1-5, with D possibly matching TRBD1 (5 bases). The CDR3 spans 14 residues. V dropped 0 bases and J dropped 3 bases, with 7 bases sitting between them. Germline V gene lookup returns CDR1 SGDLS and CDR2 YYNGEE. The CDR3 DNA is TGTGCCAGCAGCGTAGCAGGGATCAATCAGCCCCAGCATTTT. Encoded protein: CASSVAGINQPQHF.

The rearrangement links TRBV5-1 to TRBJ1-1; tentative D call: TRBD1 (6 bases). In germline, CDR1 is SGHRS, CDR2 YFSETQ. The CDR3 consists of 15 residues. The V end lost 5 bases, the J end lost 1 base, and 15 bases lay between the germline ends. The DNA of the CDR3 is TGCGCCAGCAGGCGGGGGGCGGGACCGAACACTGAAGCTTTCTTT. Translating it yields CASRRGAGPNTEAFF.

This clone has only a few counts. The chain combines TRBV6-5 with TRBJ2-7, with 9 bases matching TRBD1. The CDR3 has 15 amino acids. Germline trimming cut 5 bases from V and 5 bases from J; bases unmatched to any gene: 10. Germline V gives CDR1 MNHEY, CDR2 SVGAGI. The CDR3 sequence: CASSTLTGGKNEQYF. The CDR3 DNA sequence: TGTGCCAGCAGTACCCTGACAGGGGGAAAAAACGAGCAGTACTTC.

This chain connects TRBV7-2 to TRBJ2-3; no clear D. V was cut by 5 bases and J by 4 bases, with 10 bases left in between. The CDR3 is 13 amino acids. CDR1 and CDR2 from the germline V gene are SGHTA and FQGNSA. CDR3 sequence: CASSLRPADTQYF. The CDR3 region has the DNA TGTGCCAGCAGCCTACGCCCTGCAGATACGCAGTATTTT.

This clone was recorded once. This rearrangement joins TRBV6-1 to TRBJ2-7; 9 bases are a match to TRBD2. The CDR3 is 16 amino acids. Germline V gives CDR1 MNHNS, CDR2 SASEGT. The ends lost 3 bases at V and 6 bases at J; junction bases unmatched: 12. CDR3 sequence: CASSDPRSGRTIEQYF. CDR3 coding DNA: TGTGCCAGCAGTGACCCCCGTAGCGGGAGAACAATCGAGCAGTACTTC.

The CDR3 region is CASSHLQMGDRHNQPQHF. CDR3 nucleotide sequence: TGTGCCAGCAGCCATTTACAGATGGGGGACAGACACAATCAGCCCCAGCATTTT. The rearrangement links TRBV3-1 (or the pseudogene TRBV3-2) to TRBJ1-5, with 7 bases fitting TRBD1. Germline CDR1 is LGHDT and CDR2 is YNNKEL (reference sequence). The length of the CDR3 is 18 residues. V shed 3 bases, J shed 3 bases, and the junction held 14 bases outside the gene matches.

J is TRBJ1-1 and V is TRBV29-1; 12 positions agree with TRBD1. V dropped 1 base and J dropped 4; count of bases not matched to a gene: 4. In germline, CDR1 is SQVTM, CDR2 ANQGSEA. CDR3 length equals 15 residues. The CDR3 DNA reads as TGCAGCGTTGAAGCCCTGGGACAGGGGGCCACTGAAGCTTTCTTT. It is translated as CSVEALGQGATEAFF.

For the CDR3, the DNA is TGCGCCAGCAGCTTGCGCTCTGGACTAGCCAAAATCTCCTACGAGCAGTACTTC. It codes for CASSLRSGLAKISYEQYF. The chain couples TRBV5-1 to TRBJ2-7; 8 nucleotides line up with TRBD2. Germline CDR1 reads SGHRS; CDR2 reads YFSETQ. Germline trimming cut 1 base from V and 0 bases from J; bases unmatched to any gene: 12. The CDR3 has 18 residues.

This CDR3 is CASTDTLSYEQYF. The CDR3 nucleotides read TGTGCCAGCACCGACACCCTTTCCTACGAGCAGTACTTC. The chain is built from TRBV7-9 and TRBJ2-7; D not resolved. V lost 7 bases to trimming and J lost 1 base, with 11 bases between them. The germline CDR1 and CDR2 sequences are SEHNR and FQNEAQ (reference sequence). The CDR3 sequence is 13 residues long.

V is TRBV6-2 or TRBV6-3 and J is TRBJ2-1, with 13 bases identical to TRBD2. Trimming took 5 bases from V and 13 from J; bases not matched to a gene: 11. CDR1 MNHEY and CDR2 SVGEGT come from the germline V gene. This CDR3 spans 15 amino acids. The CDR3 spells CASSQTSGRTVYQFF. As DNA, the CDR3 is TGTGCCAGCAGTCAGACTAGCGGGAGGACCGTCTATCAGTTCTTC.

The rearrangement links TRBV5-4 to TRBJ1-1, with unresolved D. V was clipped by 0 bases and J by 1 base, with 7 bases between them. In germline, CDR1 is SGHNT, CDR2 YYREEE (reference sequence). The CDR3 sequence is 14 residues long. The CDR3 nucleotides read TGTGCCAGCAGCTTGGCCGCGAGGAACACTGAAGCTTTCTTT. This encodes CASSLAARNTEAFF.

This clone was picked up one time. The rearrangement joins TRBV12-5 to TRBJ1-6, with D maybe TRBD1 (5 bases). The CDR3 is 15 amino acids. Germline V gene data show CDR1 as LGHNT and CDR2 as FRNRAP. Between the trimmed V and J ends, which lost 4 bases and 9 bases, there was a span of 16 bases. The CDR3 is CASGSSGGLGSPLHF. CDR3 bases: TGTGCTAGTGGTTCTTCCGGGGGTTTGGGTTCACCCCTCCACTTT.

The chain carries TRBV7-9 and TRBJ1-2; TRBD1 agrees at 10 bases. V lost 4 bases to trimming and J lost 7 bases; unmatched junction nucleotides: 9. In germline, CDR1 is SEHNR, CDR2 FQNEAQ (reference sequence). The length of the CDR3 is 15 residues. CDR3 in DNA: TGTGCCAGCAGCTCCCGGGACAGGGGAAGTGGTGGCTACACCTTC. This sequence encodes CASSSRDRGSGGYTF.

The chain links TRBV6-6 to TRBJ2-7; TRBD1 agrees at 10 bases. V dropped 4 bases and J dropped 1; count of bases not matched to a gene: 7. The CDR3 has 16 residues. Germline-derived CDR1 and CDR2 are MNHNY and SVGAGI (reference sequence). The CDR3 protein is CASSSKGQGKSYEQYF. The CDR3 DNA is TGTGCCAGCAGTTCTAAGGGACAGGGGAAATCCTACGAGCAGTACTTC.

This clone was detected once. The V gene is TRBV7-2, the J gene TRBJ1-6; perhaps TRBD1 as D (6 bases). V was trimmed by 7 bases and J by 6 bases, leaving 10 bases between them. Germline V gene lookup returns CDR1 SGHTA and CDR2 FQGNSA. The CDR3 has 13 residues. The CDR3 DNA sequence: TGTGCCAGCAACCAGGGGCGTAATTCACCCCTCCACTTT. This sequence encodes CASNQGRNSPLHF.

The chain joins TRBV9 to TRBJ1-1; 10 bases match TRBD1. The V gene's germline CDR1 is SGDLS and CDR2 YYNGEE. The CDR3 contains 15 residues. J lost 2 bases, V lost 3 bases, and 4 bases had no gene match. CDR3 DNA: TGTGCCAGCAGCGACCGACAGGGGGCAAACACTGAAGCTTTCTTT. Protein product: CASSDRQGANTEAFF. The full variable domain, its missing parts supplied by reference TRBV9 and TRBJ1-1, is DSGVTQTPKHLITATGQRVTLRCSPRSGDLSVYWYQQSLDQGLQFLIQYYNGEERAKGNILERFSAQQFPDLHSELNLSSLELGDSALYFCASSDRQGANTEAFFGQGTRLTVV.

The rearrangement uses TRBV28 and TRBJ1-4; D is possibly TRBD1 (6 bases). The CDR3 is 18 amino acids. V dropped 6 bases and J dropped 4 bases, with 24 bases sitting between them. Germline CDR1 reads MDHEN; CDR2 reads SYDVKM. In nucleotides, the CDR3 is TGTGCCAGCAGCCTTGACAGGCAAGGGTGGACGGTTAATGAAAAACTGTTTTTT. Its translation is CASSLDRQGWTVNEKLFF. Based on the CDR3 plus reference TRBV28 and TRBJ1-4, the full variable domain is DVKVTQSSRYLVKRTGEKVFLECVQDMDHENMFWYRQDPGLGLRLIYFSYDVKMKEKGDIPEGYSVSREKKERFSLILESASTNQTSMYLCASSLDRQGWTVNEKLFFGSGTQLSVL.

The chain couples TRBV10-3 to TRBJ2-4; tentatively, D is TRBD1 (5 bases). Trimming left V 7 bases short and J 9 bases short, with 10 bases between. Germline CDR1 reads ENHRY; CDR2 reads SYGVKD. The CDR3 runs 11 residues. In DNA, the CDR3 is TGTGCCATCAAAGGGGAAGGCATTCAGTACTTC. It is translated as CAIKGEGIQYF.

The genes are TRBV19 and TRBJ2-7, with 7 bases that match TRBD2. CDR3 size: 15 residues. In germline, CDR1 is LNHDA, CDR2 SQIVND (reference sequence). V trimming: 5 bases; J trimming: 2 bases; junction bases outside the gene matches: 9. CDR3 DNA: TGTGCCAGTAGTCCGACTAGCTCCACTCCCTACGAGCAGTACTTC. Protein sequence: CASSPTSSTPYEQYF. The whole variable domain, remainder taken from reference TRBV19 and TRBJ2-7, is DGGITQSPKYLFRKEGQNVTLSCEQNLNHDAMYWYRQDPGQGLRLIYYSQIVNDFQKGDIAEGYSVSREKKESFPLTVTSAQKNPTAFYLCASSPTSSTPYEQYFGPGTRLTVT.

The gene calls are TRBV25-1 and TRBJ2-2; D gene uncertain. The CDR3 length is 13 residues. V was shortened by 10 bases and J by 4 bases, with 13 bases between the two germline ends. The germline V gene encodes CDR1 MGHDK and CDR2 SYGVNS. The CDR3: CATALTGTGELFF. The CDR3 DNA reads as TGTGCCACCGCACTAACGGGCACCGGGGAGCTGTTTTTT.

V is TRBV19 and J is TRBJ1-1; D gene uncertain. The CDR3 is 14 amino acids. Germline CDR1 reads LNHDA; CDR2 reads SQIVND (reference sequence). V lost 2 bases to trimming and J lost 4 bases, with 11 bases between them. CDR3 residues: CASSIRERGTEAFF. CDR3 DNA sequence: TGTGCCAGTAGTATACGGGAGCGGGGCACTGAAGCTTTCTTT.

The chain combines TRBV6-5 with TRBJ1-2, with 9 bases fitting TRBD1. The CDR3 runs to 14 residues. CDR1 and CDR2 from the germline V gene are MNHEY and SVGAGI. J gave up 4 bases and V 5 bases, and 5 bases lay outside the gene matches. The CDR3 loop is CASSRDRDAYGYTF. In DNA form, the CDR3 reads TGTGCCAGCAGTAGGGACAGGGATGCCTATGGCTACACCTTC.

The V call is TRBV5-1, the J call TRBJ2-1, with TRBD2 matching over 7 bases. The CDR3 extends over 13 amino acids. Germline lookup yields CDR1 SGHRS and CDR2 YFSETQ. Germline trimming cut 0 bases from V and 9 bases from J; bases unmatched to any gene: 3. The CDR3 region is CASSLVVAGEQFF. The CDR3 bases are TGCGCCAGCAGCTTGGTAGTAGCGGGTGAGCAGTTCTTC.

The rearrangement uses TRBV18 and TRBJ1-1, with D maybe TRBD1 (5 bases). The CDR3 length is 17 residues. CDR1 is KGHSH and CDR2 is LQKENI in the germline V gene. The V end was cut by 6 bases, the J end by 2 bases, with 22 bases between. The CDR3 DNA follows: TGTGCCAGCTCGCAAACGGCACAGGCGCCTTTCAACACTGAAGCTTTCTTT. It encodes CASSQTAQAPFNTEAFF.